These T cell receptor beta chains were read from a single sample in a study of human thymus T cells. Data came from immunoSEQ multiplex PCR; TCRdb stores just in-frame clones and leaves some out. The sample has fewer than 55,000 clones; around 94% are singletons. Sequenced material: blood. The receptors originated from a boy under two years old with a congenital heart defect but otherwise immunologically healthy. CDR3s include the opening cysteine and the closing phenylalanine or tryptophan. The order of the fields is J gene, clone size, D gene, V gene, CDR3 protein, CDR3 DNA. A D gene is named only where the DNA matches it firmly. Rows may omit the clone size; those that give it use once, few, many or a size class.

>TRBJ1-1|.|.|TRBV6-5
CASSKGTEAFF
TGTGCCAGCAGTAAGGGGACTGAAGCTTTCTTT
>TRBJ2-2|.|.|TRBV10-1
CASSEGANTGELFF
TGCGCCAGCAGTGAGGGGGCGAACACCGGGGAGCTGTTTTTT
>TRBJ2-3|.|.|TRBV5-1
CASSITQDTQYF
TGCGCCAGCAGCATTACGCAGGATACGCAGTATTTT
>TRBJ2-7|.|.|TRBV28
CASSFWGLGYEQYF
TGTGCCAGCAGCTTCTGGGGGTTAGGTTACGAGCAGTACTTC
>TRBJ1-2|.|.|TRBV5-1
CASSLGLNYGYTF
TGCGCCAGCAGCTTGGGACTGAACTATGGCTACACCTTC
>TRBJ2-3|.|TRBD1|TRBV5-1
CASSSGQGGTDTQYF
TGCGCCAGCAGCTCGGGACAGGGGGGCACAGATACGCAGTATTTT
>TRBJ2-3|.|TRBD2|TRBV13
CASSFGSGGLADTQYF
TGTGCCAGCAGCTTCGGTAGCGGGGGGCTGGCAGATACGCAGTATTTT
>TRBJ2-2|.|.|TRBV5-1
CASSLVGGNTGELFF
TGCGCCAGCAGCTTGGTCGGAGGGAACACCGGGGAGCTGTTTTTT
>TRBJ2-5|.|.|TRBV6-1
CASSERGRETQYF
TGTGCCAGCAGTGAAAGGGGGAGAGAGACCCAGTACTTC
>TRBJ1-2|.|.|TRBV28
CASSLRRFYGYTF
TGTGCCAGCAGCCTCAGACGGTTCTATGGCTACACCTTC
>TRBJ2-1|.|TRBD2|TRBV10-1
CASSPGTSGNVNEQFF
TGCGCCAGCAGTCCTGGGACTAGCGGGAACGTCAATGAGCAGTTCTTC
>TRBJ1-5|.|.|TRBV12-2
CATRDTDQPQHF
TGTGCAACCCGGGACACTGATCAGCCCCAGCATTTT
>TRBJ2-3|.|.|TRBV5-4
CASSFGPGRGTDTQYF
TGTGCCAGCAGCTTCGGTCCGGGGCGAGGCACAGATACGCAGTATTTT
>TRBJ1-5|few|.|TRBV4-1
CASSQDGRQPQHF
TGCGCCAGCAGCCAAGATGGGCGACAGCCCCAGCATTTT
>TRBJ2-1|.|TRBD2|TRBV29-1
CSVVAGGKQSSYNEQFF
TGCAGCGTTGTAGCGGGGGGGAAACAAAGCTCCTACAATGAGCAGTTCTTC
>TRBJ2-5|.|TRBD2|TRBV6-5
CASRPGGPQETQYF
TGTGCCAGCAGGCCGGGGGGACCCCAAGAGACCCAGTACTTC
>TRBJ1-1|.|.|TRBV7-9
CASSRDTEAFF
TGTGCCAGCAGCAGGGACACTGAAGCTTTCTTT
>TRBJ2-5|.|TRBD2|TRBV10-3
CASAGGQETQYF
TGTGCCAGCGCGGGGGGGCAGGAGACCCAGTACTTC
>TRBJ2-3|.|TRBD2|TRBV9
CASSVGGLGGDTQYF
TGTGCCAGCAGCGTAGGGGGACTAGGGGGAGATACGCAGTATTTT
>TRBJ2-7|.|.|TRBV5-4
CASSLGASLSYEQYF
TGTGCCAGCAGCTTGGGAGCCTCTCTCTCCTACGAGCAGTACTTC
>TRBJ2-3|.|.|TRBV7-9
CASSSPGSTDTQYF
TGTGCCAGCAGCTCGCCGGGAAGCACAGATACGCAGTATTTT
>TRBJ2-7|.|.|TRBV7-2
CASSPPGGPYEQYF
TGTGCCAGCAGCCCTCCAGGCGGTCCCTACGAGCAGTACTTC
>TRBJ1-5|once|.|TRBV23-1
CASSHLVGARDQPQHF
TGCGCCAGCAGCCATCTCGTAGGGGCCAGGGATCAGCCCCAGCATTTT
>TRBJ2-5|.|.|TRBV9
CASSPRPGLETQYF
TGTGCCAGCAGCCCCCGTCCGGGGCTGGAGACCCAGTACTTC
>TRBJ2-1|.|TRBD2|TRBV2
CASSEDSGGANEQFF
TGTGCCAGCAGTGAAGACAGCGGGGGGGCCAATGAGCAGTTCTTC
>TRBJ2-7|.|.|TRBV13
CASSLNDEQYF
TGTGCCAGCAGCTTAAACGACGAGCAGTACTTC
>TRBJ2-4|.|.|TRBV5-6
CASSREPLAKNIQYF
TGTGCCAGCAGCCGGGAGCCCTTAGCCAAAAACATTCAGTACTTC
>TRBJ1-6|.|TRBD1|TRBV19
CASRPGGRNSPLHF
TGTGCCAGTAGACCAGGGGGCCGGAATTCACCCCTCCACTTT
>TRBJ1-2|.|.|TRBV6-1
CASSDTGRGLYGYTF
TGTGCCAGCAGTGATACGGGGCGGGGTCTCTATGGCTACACCTTC